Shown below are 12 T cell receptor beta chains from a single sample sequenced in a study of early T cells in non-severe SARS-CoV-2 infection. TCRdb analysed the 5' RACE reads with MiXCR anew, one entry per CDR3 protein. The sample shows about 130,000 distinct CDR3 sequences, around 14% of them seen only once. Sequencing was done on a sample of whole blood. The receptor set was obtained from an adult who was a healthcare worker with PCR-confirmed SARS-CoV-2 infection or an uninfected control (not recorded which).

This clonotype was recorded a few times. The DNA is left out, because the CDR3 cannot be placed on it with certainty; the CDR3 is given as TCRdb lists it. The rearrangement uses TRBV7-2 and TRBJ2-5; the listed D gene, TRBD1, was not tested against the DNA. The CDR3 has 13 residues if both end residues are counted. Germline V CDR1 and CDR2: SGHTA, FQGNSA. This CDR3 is CASSVGAGARSNF.

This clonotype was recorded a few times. CDR3 bases: TGTGCCAGTGCAGGTTTAGAAGAGACCCAGTACTTC. It is translated as CASAGLEETQYF. The chain combines TRBV18 with TRBJ2-5; D gene unclear. Per germline, CDR1 KGHSH and CDR2 LQKENI. This CDR3 has 12 amino acids. Deletions cut 9 bases from V and 3 bases from J, with 11 bases between.

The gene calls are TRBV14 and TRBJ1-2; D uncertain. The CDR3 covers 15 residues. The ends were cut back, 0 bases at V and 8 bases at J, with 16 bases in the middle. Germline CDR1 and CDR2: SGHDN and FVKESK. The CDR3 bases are TGTGCCAGCAGCCAAGACATCCAAACCGTGAGGGGCTACACCTTC. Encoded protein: CASSQDIQTVRGYTF. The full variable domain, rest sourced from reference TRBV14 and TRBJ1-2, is EAGVTQFPSHSVIEKGQTVTLRCDPISGHDNLYWYRRVMGKEIKFLLHFVKESKQDESGMPNNRFLAERTGGTYSTLKVQPAELEDSGVYFCASSQDIQTVRGYTFGSGTRLTVV.

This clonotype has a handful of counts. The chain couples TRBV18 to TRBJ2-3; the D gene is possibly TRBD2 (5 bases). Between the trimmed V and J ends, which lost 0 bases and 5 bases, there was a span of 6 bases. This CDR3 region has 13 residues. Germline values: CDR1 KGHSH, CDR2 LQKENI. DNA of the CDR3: TGTGCCAGCTCACCACCCGAGGGAGATACGCAGTATTTT. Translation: CASSPPEGDTQYF. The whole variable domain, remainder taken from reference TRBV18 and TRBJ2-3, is NAGVMQNPRHLVRRRGQEARLRCSPMKGHSHVYWYRQLPEEGLKFMVYLQKENIIDESGMPKERFSAEFPKEGPSILRIQQVVRGDSAAYFCASSPPEGDTQYFGPGTRLTVL.

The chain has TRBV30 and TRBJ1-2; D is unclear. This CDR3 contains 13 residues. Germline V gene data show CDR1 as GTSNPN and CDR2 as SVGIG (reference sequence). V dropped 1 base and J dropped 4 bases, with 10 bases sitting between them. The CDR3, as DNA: TGTGCCTGGAGTGAGCCGGGAAGCTATGGCTACACCTTC. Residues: CAWSEPGSYGYTF.

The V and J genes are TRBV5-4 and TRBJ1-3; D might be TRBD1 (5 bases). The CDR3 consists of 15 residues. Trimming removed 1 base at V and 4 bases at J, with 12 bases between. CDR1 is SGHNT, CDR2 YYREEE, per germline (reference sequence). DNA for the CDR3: TGTGCCAGCAGCTTGCCCGGGGCAGCCGGAAACACCATATATTTT. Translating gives CASSLPGAAGNTIYF.

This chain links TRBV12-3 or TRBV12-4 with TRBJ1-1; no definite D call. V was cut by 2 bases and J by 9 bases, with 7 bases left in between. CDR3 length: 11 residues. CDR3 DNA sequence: TGTGCCAGCAGTTTAACGACGAAAGCTTTCTTT. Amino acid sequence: CASSLTTKAFF.

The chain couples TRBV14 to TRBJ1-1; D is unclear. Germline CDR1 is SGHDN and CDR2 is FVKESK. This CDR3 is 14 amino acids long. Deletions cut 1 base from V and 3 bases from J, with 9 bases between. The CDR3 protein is CASSQVLGDTEAFF. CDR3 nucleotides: TGTGCCAGCAGCCAAGTTTTAGGAGACACTGAAGCTTTCTTT.

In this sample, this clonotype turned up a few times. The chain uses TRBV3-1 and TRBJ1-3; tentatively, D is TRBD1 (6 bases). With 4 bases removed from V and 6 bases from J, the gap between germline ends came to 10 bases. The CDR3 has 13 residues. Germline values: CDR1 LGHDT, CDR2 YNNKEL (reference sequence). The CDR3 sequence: CASSPGAANTIYF. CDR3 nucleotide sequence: TGTGCCAGCAGCCCAGGGGCCGCAAACACCATATATTTT.

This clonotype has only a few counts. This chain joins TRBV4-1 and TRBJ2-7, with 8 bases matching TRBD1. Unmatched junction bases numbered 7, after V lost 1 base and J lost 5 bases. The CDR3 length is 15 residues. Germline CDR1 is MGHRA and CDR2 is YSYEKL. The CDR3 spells CASSQVAGGVHEQYF. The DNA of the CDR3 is TGCGCCAGCAGCCAAGTGGCAGGGGGCGTCCACGAGCAGTACTTC.

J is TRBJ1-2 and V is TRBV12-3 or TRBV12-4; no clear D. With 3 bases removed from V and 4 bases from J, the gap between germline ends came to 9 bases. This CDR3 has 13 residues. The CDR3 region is CASSFGRTYGYTF. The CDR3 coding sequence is TGTGCCAGCAGTTTCGGGCGGACCTATGGCTACACCTTC.

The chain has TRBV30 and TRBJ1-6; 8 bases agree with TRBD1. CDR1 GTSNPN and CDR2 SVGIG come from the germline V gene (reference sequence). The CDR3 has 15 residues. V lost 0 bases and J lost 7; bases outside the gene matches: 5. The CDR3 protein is CAWSVRGTGNSPLHF. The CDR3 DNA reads TGTGCCTGGAGTGTACGTGGGACAGGCAATTCACCCCTCCACTTT. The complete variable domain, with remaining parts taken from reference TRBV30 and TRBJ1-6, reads SQTIHQWPATLVQPVGSPLSLECTVEGTSNPNLYWYRQAAGRGLQLLFYSVGIGQISSEVPQNLSASRPQDRQFILSSKKLLLSDSGFYLCAWSVRGTGNSPLHFGNGTRLTVT.